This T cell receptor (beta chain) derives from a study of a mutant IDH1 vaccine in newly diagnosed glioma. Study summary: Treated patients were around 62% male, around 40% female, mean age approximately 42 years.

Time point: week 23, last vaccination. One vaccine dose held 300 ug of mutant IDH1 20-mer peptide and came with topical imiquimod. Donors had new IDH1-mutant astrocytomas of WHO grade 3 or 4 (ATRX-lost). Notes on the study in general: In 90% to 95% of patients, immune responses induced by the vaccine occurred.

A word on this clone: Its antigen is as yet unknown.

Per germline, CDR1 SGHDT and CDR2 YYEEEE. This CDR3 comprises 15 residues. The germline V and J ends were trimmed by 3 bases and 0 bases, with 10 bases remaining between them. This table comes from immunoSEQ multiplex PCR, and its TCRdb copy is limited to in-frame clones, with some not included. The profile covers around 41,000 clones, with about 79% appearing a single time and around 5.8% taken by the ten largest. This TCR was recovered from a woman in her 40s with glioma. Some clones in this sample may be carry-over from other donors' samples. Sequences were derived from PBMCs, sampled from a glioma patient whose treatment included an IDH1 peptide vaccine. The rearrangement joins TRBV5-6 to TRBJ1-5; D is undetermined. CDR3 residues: CASSSQLASNQPQHF. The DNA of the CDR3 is TGTGCCAGCAGCTCCCAGTTGGCTAGCAATCAGCCCCAGCATTTT. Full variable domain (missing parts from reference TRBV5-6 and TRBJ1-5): DAGVTQSPTHLIKTRGQQVTLRCSPKSGHDTVSWYQQALGQGPQFIFQYYEEEERQRGNFPDRFSGHQFPNYSSELNVNALLLGDSALYLCASSSQLASNQPQHFGDGTRLSIL.